Listed below are T cell receptor beta chains from one sample, sequenced in a study of blood T cell repertoires in COVID-19. Repertoires were generated with immunoSEQ multiplex PCR, while TCRdb's copy carries only in-frame clones and drops some. The sample has 150,000 to 200,000 clones, about 87% seen once. The sequencing input was peripheral blood. All receptors derive from a woman in her forties or fifties with acute or convalescent COVID-19. The CDR3 runs from the conserved cysteine through the conserved F or W.

j_call v_call cdr3_aa
TRBJ1-4 TRBV27 CASSFEGREKLFF
TRBJ1-2 TRBV16 CASSQSGQGYGYTF
TRBJ1-5 TRBV18 CASSTADQPQHF
TRBJ2-3 TRBV11-3 CASSLEGASSGWNTQYF
TRBJ1-5 TRBV6-2/TRBV6-3 CASSFAQGVNQPQHF
TRBJ1-3 TRBV25-1 CASSEYHVSGNTIYF
TRBJ2-3 TRBV6-2/TRBV6-3 CASSYGLERSTDTQYF
TRBJ1-1 TRBV11-3 CASSLTGGQGAFF
TRBJ2-2 TRBV18 CASSPPGQGAIGELFF
TRBJ1-6 TRBV7-9 CASSSTDSYNSPLHF
TRBJ2-4 TRBV7-2 CASSRTTSGENIQYF
TRBJ2-7 TRBV5-4 CASSIQQGVIYEQYF
TRBJ1-6 TRBV5-6 CASSLDGGNSNSPLHF
TRBJ1-4 TRBV5-8 CASRRTGDNEKLFF
TRBJ1-5 TRBV6-2/TRBV6-3 CASSYPQGGINQPQHF
TRBJ1-2 TRBV30 CAWIVSYTF
TRBJ2-1 TRBV4-2 CASSQEQGGPYNEQFF
TRBJ2-1 TRBV29-1 CSVEPDRVDEQFF
TRBJ2-4 TRBV27 CASSLLAGAKNIQYF
TRBJ1-1 TRBV3-1/TRBV3-2 CASSHTPGGRNTEAFF
TRBJ2-2 TRBV19 CASSIPSGTFGELFF
TRBJ2-2 TRBV11-2 CASSPFRTGRTGELFF
TRBJ2-7 TRBV4-1 CASSQDSGRFYEQYF
TRBJ1-2 TRBV18 CASSPQDRVDYGYTF
TRBJ2-7 TRBV3-1/TRBV3-2 CASSQAAFSYEQYF
TRBJ2-5 TRBV11-3 CASSLVGARFETQYF
TRBJ1-2 TRBV2 CASSRVGADYGYTF
TRBJ1-1 TRBV29-1 CSASQGPGTEAFF
TRBJ2-2 TRBV25-1 CASSDPGTGDTGELFF